The 32 T cell receptor beta chains below come from one sample, sequenced in a study of T-cell memory formation after mild COVID-19. Using its own MiXCR run on the 5' RACE reads, TCRdb lists one record per CDR3 protein. There are fewer than 400,000 distinct CDR3 sequences in the sample; more than 15% occur only once, and under 25% lies in the top ten. Specimen: PBMCs or a T cell subset sorted from them (not recorded which). These receptors were obtained from a man younger than 35 who had mild COVID-19 (a few samples of this study predate the infection). Cell type and time point are not known.

This chain links TRBV4-3 with TRBJ2-7, with D perhaps assigned TRBD1 or TRBD2 (6 bases each). CDR1 is LGHNA and CDR2 is YSLEER in the germline V gene. V was shortened by 6 bases and J by 6 bases, with 21 bases between the two germline ends. The CDR3 runs to 15 residues. CDR3 in amino acids: CASSSNFGGNSEQYF. As DNA, the CDR3 is TGCGCCAGCAGTTCTAACTTCGGGGGCAATTCCGAGCAGTACTTC.

This clonotype was seen a handful of times. The J gene is TRBJ1-1, the V gene TRBV4-3; 7 bases line up with TRBD1. Germline trimming cut 7 bases from V and 1 base from J; bases unmatched to any gene: 3. The CDR3 extends over 13 amino acids. Germline loops: CDR1 LGHNA, CDR2 YSLEER. Here the CDR3 DNA reads TGCGCCAGCACCAGACAGGGGAACACTGAAGCTTTCTTT. Translated: CASTRQGNTEAFF.

This clonotype was picked up a small number of times. The chain is built from TRBV7-2 and TRBJ2-3; possible D gene TRBD2, 7 bases. Between the trimmed V and J ends, which lost 5 bases and 2 bases, there was a span of 14 bases. This CDR3 contains 15 residues. CDR1 and CDR2 (germline): SGHTA, FQGNSA. CDR3: CASSRRGGTTDTQYF. In DNA, the CDR3 is TGTGCCAGCAGCCGTAGGGGGGGAACCACAGATACGCAGTATTTT.

The chain recombines TRBV6-2 or TRBV6-3 with TRBJ2-2, with D possibly being TRBD1 or TRBD2 (5 bases each). The CDR3 spans 19 residues. The germline V gene encodes CDR1 MNHEY and CDR2 SVGEGT. The V gene lost 0 bases and the J gene lost 4 bases, with 21 bases spanning the gap. The CDR3 sequence: CASSYSRGRGSASTGELFF. The CDR3 DNA follows: TGTGCCAGCAGTTACTCGAGGGGTCGGGGATCAGCTAGCACCGGGGAGCTGTTTTTT.

V and J are TRBV7-9 and TRBJ2-3, with 7 bases identical to TRBD2. With V trimmed by 5 bases and J by 1 base, 9 bases remained unmatched. The CDR3 is made up of 16 amino acids. Germline values: CDR1 SEHNR, CDR2 FQNEAQ (reference sequence). The CDR3 loop is CASSGIAGARTDTQYF. The CDR3 bases are TGTGCCAGCAGCGGAATAGCGGGTGCTCGCACAGATACGCAGTATTTT. Based on the CDR3 plus reference TRBV7-9 and TRBJ2-3, the full variable domain is DTGVSQNPRHKITKRGQNVTFRCDPISEHNRLYWYRQTLGQGPEFLTYFQNEAQLEKSRLLSDRFSAERPKGSFSTLEIQRTEQGDSAMYLCASSGIAGARTDTQYFGPGTRLTVL.

This clonotype was detected only a few times. The chain is built from TRBV7-2 and TRBJ2-5; D remains ambiguous. The length of the CDR3 is 15 residues. The germline V gene encodes CDR1 SGHTA and CDR2 FQGNSA. V was trimmed by 1 base and J by 1 base, leaving 10 bases between them. DNA of the CDR3: TGTGCCAGCAGCTTAGATCCGTACAGCCAAGAGACCCAGTACTTC. Its protein product is CASSLDPYSQETQYF. Supplemented by reference TRBV7-2 and TRBJ2-5, the full variable domain reads GAGVSQSPSNKVTEKGKDVELRCDPISGHTALYWYRQSLGQGLEFLIYFQGNSAPDKSGLPSDRFSAERTGGSVSTLTIQRTQQEDSAVYLCASSLDPYSQETQYFGPGTRLLVL.

This chain connects TRBV6-1 to TRBJ2-2, with D possibly called TRBD1 or TRBD2 (6 bases each). V lost 5 bases and J 4 bases, leaving 20 bases between the germline ends. The germline V gene encodes CDR1 MNHNS and CDR2 SASEGT. CDR3 length: 17 residues. As DNA, the CDR3 is TGTGCCAGCAGTCAAGGGCCTTGGAAGGGGGGCACCGGGGAGCTGTTTTTT. Encoded protein: CASSQGPWKGGTGELFF.

The CDR3 nucleotides are TGTGCCAGCAGTCCGGACAGGTACGAGCAGTACGTC. Translating gives CASSPDRYEQYV. This chain connects TRBV6-5 to TRBJ2-7, with 7 bases identical to TRBD1. Germline V lookup: CDR1 MNHEY, CDR2 SVGAGI. The length of the CDR3 is 12 residues. The ends lost 5 bases at V and 4 bases at J; junction bases unmatched: 2.

The chain links TRBV11-2 to TRBJ2-1; D perhaps matches TRBD1 (5 bases). This CDR3 region has 15 residues. Germline assignment: CDR1 SGHAT and CDR2 FQNNGV. Trimming removed 3 bases at V and 5 bases at J, with 14 bases between. The CDR3 coding sequence is TGTGCCAGCAGCTTCGACCCGGACACCAACAATGAGCAGTTCTTC. This encodes CASSFDPDTNNEQFF.

The rearrangement links TRBV6-5 to TRBJ1-1; perhaps TRBD1 as D (6 bases). CDR1 and CDR2 from the germline V gene are MNHEY and SVGAGI. The germline V and J ends were trimmed by 6 bases and 6 bases, with 14 bases remaining between them. This CDR3 contains 13 residues. The CDR3 reads CASSLTGFSEAFF. The CDR3 DNA reads as TGTGCCAGCAGCCTAACAGGGTTTTCTGAAGCTTTCTTT.

V and J are TRBV7-9 and TRBJ2-7, with D unresolved. The CDR3 extends over 13 amino acids. Germline CDR1 reads SEHNR; CDR2 reads FQNEAQ (reference sequence). Trimming removed 2 bases at V and 7 bases at J, with 12 bases between. CDR3 DNA: TGTGCCAGCAGCTTAACCCCCAACCGTGAGCAGTACGTC. Encoded protein: CASSLTPNREQYV.

The chain carries TRBV2 and TRBJ1-5; D is ambiguous. This CDR3 comprises 14 residues. Per the germline V gene, CDR1 is SNHLY and CDR2 is FYNNEI. The V end was cut by 9 bases, the J end by 0 bases, with 12 bases between. In nucleotides, the CDR3 is TGTGCCAGTTCACAGCTTTATAGCAATCAGCCCCAGCATTTT. Translating gives CASSQLYSNQPQHF.

This clonotype was seen ten or more times. This chain joins TRBV7-6 and TRBJ2-2; D may be TRBD2 (5 bases). This CDR3 region has 15 residues. Germline CDR1 SGHVS, CDR2 FNYEAQ. V was clipped by 4 bases and J by 2 bases, with 11 bases between them. In nucleotides, the CDR3 is TGTGCCAGCAGCTCCGGACTGTTAAACACCGGGGAGCTGTTTTTT. Its translation is CASSSGLLNTGELFF.

This clonotype was seen more than once but under ten times. J is TRBJ2-2 and V is TRBV29-1, with D perhaps TRBD1 or TRBD2 (5 bases each). The germline V gene encodes CDR1 SQVTM and CDR2 ANQGSEA. V was clipped by 5 bases and J by 2 bases, with 21 bases between them. This CDR3 region has 17 residues. In nucleotides, the CDR3 is TGCAGCGTTCTGGGGGATACTGTTCTCTCTAACACCGGGGAGCTGTTTTTT. Translated, it gives CSVLGDTVLSNTGELFF.

J is TRBJ2-5 and V is TRBV15; D gene unclear. V gave up 1 base and J gave up 4 bases, with 16 bases separating them. The CDR3 is made up of 16 amino acids. Germline assignment: CDR1 LNHNV and CDR2 YYDKDF (reference sequence). For the CDR3, the DNA is TGTGCCACCAGCAGAGCTCCAACCATTCACGGAGAGACCCAGTACTTC. Translated, it gives CATSRAPTIHGETQYF.

The chain is built from TRBV24-1 and TRBJ2-3; 11 bases are a match to TRBD2. CDR1 and CDR2 from the germline V gene are KGHDR and SFDVKD. CDR3 length: 15 amino acids. J lost 2 bases, V lost 8 bases, and 5 bases had no gene match. The CDR3 protein is CATMSSGGNTDTQYF. DNA for the CDR3: TGTGCCACCATGTCTAGCGGGGGGAACACAGATACGCAGTATTTT.

This clonotype appeared a few times. The J gene is TRBJ2-1, the V gene TRBV27; TRBD1 is a possible D gene (6 bases). The germline V gene encodes CDR1 MNHEY and CDR2 SMNVEV (reference sequence). V lost 1 base to trimming and J lost 0 bases, with 10 bases between them. The CDR3 spans 16 residues. CDR3 nucleotides: TGTGCCAGCAGTTTATACAGGGCAGACTCCTACAATGAGCAGTTCTTC. Translating it yields CASSLYRADSYNEQFF.

V usage is TRBV20-1 and J usage is TRBJ2-3; D not certain. CDR3 length: 13 residues. The V and J ends lost 3 bases and 4 bases respectively, with 11 bases between them. Germline CDR1 is DFQATT and CDR2 is SNEGSKA (reference sequence). CDR3 nucleotide sequence: TGCAGTGCTAGGAATTCCGGTTCAGATACGCAGTATTTT. Protein: CSARNSGSDTQYF.

J is TRBJ1-1 and V is TRBV4-1, with 7 nucleotides matching TRBD1. The CDR3 spans 14 residues. V was pared by 0 bases and J by 6 bases, with 4 bases of the junction left unmatched. Germline CDR1 reads MGHRA; CDR2 reads YSYEKL. The CDR3 DNA reads as TGCGCCAGCAGCCAAGACGACAGGGCTTCTGAAGCTTTCTTT. Protein product: CASSQDDRASEAFF.

At least ten counts were recorded for this clonotype. The chain joins TRBV7-9 to TRBJ2-3; D perhaps matches TRBD2 (6 bases). Germline CDR1 reads SEHNR; CDR2 reads FQNEAQ (reference sequence). Trimming pared 4 bases from V and 4 bases from J, leaving 21 bases between. The CDR3 loop spans 17 amino acids. CDR3 protein: CASSSEGRGWGADTQYF. The CDR3 DNA reads as TGTGCCAGCAGCTCCGAGGGCCGGGGCTGGGGGGCAGATACGCAGTATTTT.

The V gene is TRBV25-1, the J gene TRBJ2-5; 9 nucleotides line up with TRBD1. This CDR3 spans 17 amino acids. Germline V gene lookup returns CDR1 MGHDK and CDR2 SYGVNS. J was trimmed by 7 bases and V by 2 bases; bases with no gene match: 14. CDR3 DNA sequence: TGTGCCAGCAGTGAAATACCCAAACAGGGGGCCTTAGGGACCCAGTACTTC. The encoded protein is CASSEIPKQGALGTQYF.

The genes are TRBV7-2 and TRBJ2-5; D may be TRBD2 (5 bases). The V and J ends lost 3 bases and 1 base respectively, with 12 bases between them. CDR3 length: 15 amino acids. The germline gives CDR1 SGHTA, CDR2 FQGNSA. The chain's CDR3 is CASSLTRGAQETQYF. The CDR3 nucleotides read TGTGCCAGCAGCTTGACTCGGGGAGCCCAAGAGACCCAGTACTTC.

This sequence joins TRBV7-3 and TRBJ1-1; a possible D gene is TRBD1 (5 bases). The V and J ends lost 4 bases and 6 bases respectively, with 15 bases between them. Germline V gene sequence: CDR1 SGHTA, CDR2 FQGTGA. This CDR3 is 14 amino acids long. The CDR3 sequence is CASSSGREGAEAFF. The CDR3 coding sequence is TGTGCCAGCAGCTCGGGCAGGGAGGGAGCTGAAGCTTTCTTT.

This clonotype was seen more than once but under ten times. The gene calls are TRBV6-5 and TRBJ2-4, with D possibly TRBD2 on 5 matching bases. Trimming left V 0 bases short and J 9 bases short, with 12 bases between. Looked up from germline, CDR1 is MNHEY and CDR2 is SVGAGI. The CDR3 totals 14 residues. CDR3 in DNA: TGTGCCAGCAGTTACTCATCTCACGAGGGCATTCAGTACTTC. Amino acid sequence: CASSYSSHEGIQYF.

The V call is TRBV4-3, the J call TRBJ1-2, with a tentative D call TRBD1 (6 bases). CDR1 is LGHNA and CDR2 is YSLEER in the germline V gene. Trimming cost V 0 bases and J 2 bases, with 10 bases left between them. This CDR3 contains 15 residues. This CDR3 reads CASSQDWRGNYGYTF. CDR3 nucleotides: TGCGCCAGCAGCCAAGATTGGAGGGGGAACTATGGCTACACCTTC.

The table lists this clonotype with a few counts. This chain links TRBV20-1 with TRBJ2-4; 7 positions agree with TRBD1. Germline-derived CDR1 and CDR2 are DFQATT and SNEGSKA (reference sequence). V shed 5 bases and J 8 bases; nucleotides not matched to a gene: 9. The CDR3 spans 13 residues. Here the CDR3 reads CSALPTGRYIQYF. DNA of the CDR3: TGCAGTGCTTTACCGACAGGGCGGTACATTCAGTACTTC.

This clonotype was picked up a small number of times. The chain recombines TRBV7-8 with TRBJ2-1; perhaps TRBD1 as D (6 bases). The germline V and J ends were trimmed by 11 bases and 7 bases, with 18 bases remaining between them. Germline CDR1 SGHVS, CDR2 FQNEAQ. The CDR3 spans 13 residues. CDR3 amino acids: CAGGEDSQNEQFF. Written as DNA, the CDR3 is TGTGCCGGCGGAGAGGACAGTCAAAATGAGCAGTTCTTC. Combining the CDR3 with reference TRBV7-8 and TRBJ2-1 gives the whole variable domain GAGVSQSPRYKVAKRGQDVALRCDPISGHVSLFWYQQALGQGPEFLTYFQNEAQLDKSGLPSDRFFAERPEGSVSTLKIQRTQQEDSAVYLCAGGEDSQNEQFFGPGTRLTVL.

This chain connects TRBV2 to TRBJ2-5, with D perhaps given as TRBD1 or TRBD2 (6 bases each). Per the germline V gene, CDR1 is SNHLY and CDR2 is FYNNEI. The CDR3 is made up of 16 amino acids. The V end was cut by 5 bases, the J end by 2 bases, with 18 bases between. CDR3 in DNA: TGTGCCAGCAGTCAGTATTGGGGGGCTCGGCAAGAGACCCAGTACTTC. Translation gives CASSQYWGARQETQYF. The complete variable domain, with remaining parts taken from reference TRBV2 and TRBJ2-5, reads EPEVTQTPSHQVTQMGQEVILRCVPISNHLYFYWYRQILGQKVEFLVSFYNNEISEKSEIFDDQFSVERPDGSNFTLKIRSTKLEDSAMYFCASSQYWGARQETQYFGPGTRLLVL.

The chain recombines TRBV27 with TRBJ1-5, with D unclear. This CDR3 contains 15 residues. Per the germline V gene, CDR1 is MNHEY and CDR2 is SMNVEV (reference sequence). V shed 3 bases and J shed 4 bases, with 13 bases lying between them. The CDR3 DNA reads TGTGCCAGCAGTTTTGGAGGGTTGGGGAATCAGCCCCAGCATTTT. It translates to CASSFGGLGNQPQHF.

This clonotype was detected only a few times. This chain uses TRBV20-1 with TRBJ2-5; D gene uncertain. The CDR3 sequence is 15 residues long. Germline V gene sequence: CDR1 DFQATT, CDR2 SNEGSKA (reference sequence). The V end was cut by 3 bases, the J end by 6 bases, with 20 bases between. The CDR3 is CSASPAGRRSQTQYF. The CDR3 coding sequence is TGCAGTGCTAGCCCAGCCGGCCGCCGGTCCCAGACCCAGTACTTC.

This clonotype has more than one count but fewer than ten. The chain has TRBV28 and TRBJ2-1; tentatively, D is TRBD2 (6 bases). Trimming pared 8 bases from V and 9 bases from J, leaving 23 bases between. CDR1 and CDR2 from the germline V gene are MDHEN and SYDVKM. The CDR3 consists of 15 residues. Here the CDR3 reads CASHSLARVRGEQFF. The CDR3, as DNA: TGTGCCAGCCATTCCCTAGCGAGGGTGAGGGGTGAGCAGTTCTTC.

V is TRBV6-4 and J is TRBJ2-1, with TRBD2 matching 8 bases. This CDR3 spans 16 amino acids. Germline assignment: CDR1 MRHNA and CDR2 SNTAGT. V lost 6 bases to trimming and J lost 0 bases; unmatched junction nucleotides: 7. The CDR3 DNA reads TGTGCCAGCAGCCCAAGCGGGGGCAGCTCCTACAATGAGCAGTTCTTC. Its protein product is CASSPSGGSSYNEQFF.